The rows below give T cell receptor beta chains drawn from one sample of a study of blood T cell repertoires in COVID-19. Sequencing was performed with immunoSEQ multiplex PCR; in TCRdb, only in-frame clones are kept and a portion is missing. The sample has under 250,000 clones; about 93% are singletons. Material: peripheral blood. These receptors were taken from a man aged 55 to 70 with COVID-19, enrolled during active disease. Each CDR3 is given with its conserved first and last residue. Fields, in order: J gene, clone size, D gene, V gene, CDR3 protein. D genes are given only for firm matches. Clone size appears in some rows only: once, few, many, or a class for an expanded clone.

TRBJ2-1 - TRBD2 TRBV4-1 CASSRGGRDNEQFF
TRBJ2-3 - TRBD2 TRBV7-2 CASSFQTSGSSTDTQYF
TRBJ2-7 - TRBD2 TRBV7-2 CASSFMVGLAGGPYEQYF
TRBJ2-7 - TRBD2 TRBV10-1 CASEPRLATYEQYF
TRBJ2-1 - TRBD1 TRBV5-1 CASSLTGTGPYNEQFF
TRBJ2-1 - - TRBV5-6 CASSLVLVNEQFF
TRBJ1-2 once TRBD1 TRBV7-6 CASSLAASGTAEYGYTF
TRBJ1-2 - TRBD1 TRBV4-1 CASSSRQGVYGYTF
TRBJ1-1 - - TRBV5-1 CASSSQTTATEAFF
TRBJ2-5 once TRBD2 TRBV5-8 CASSLGLAGGRQETQYF
TRBJ2-7 few TRBD1 TRBV5-4 CASSPGTGGLSSYEQYF
TRBJ2-7 - TRBD2 TRBV19 CASSTRNSGRTVSYEQYF
TRBJ2-1 once - TRBV29-1 CSAVYRVGNEQFF
TRBJ2-7 - TRBD2 TRBV6-2/TRBV6-3 CASSYGPSGNYEQYF
TRBJ2-1 - - TRBV6-5 CASRVGGVPYNEQFF
TRBJ2-7 - - TRBV7-9 CASSSSLLGLSYEQYF
TRBJ1-1 - - TRBV15 CATSSRVNTEAFF
TRBJ2-7 - TRBD1 TRBV3-1/TRBV3-2 CASSRGQRGLYEQYF